A selection of T cell receptor beta chains follows, all from one sample in a study of cytomegalovirus exposure and HLA in healthy donors. The repertoire was sequenced with immunoSEQ multiplex PCR; TCRdb's copy has only in-frame clones and lacks some. The table lists about 200,000 clones, 60% to 80% of them singletons. Sequencing was carried out using PBMCs. Receptors originate from a woman aged 30 to 39 in good health and CMV-seronegative. Each CDR3 is given with its conserved first and last residue. The size field is filled for only some rows; it gives once, few, many or a size class.

cdr3_aa,j_call,clone_size,v_call
CASSGRDYSYNEQFF,TRBJ2-1,NA,TRBV28
CASTLRGRGDTEAFF,TRBJ1-1,NA,TRBV27
CASTRTGRTEAFF,TRBJ1-1,few,TRBV19
CASTLKPRNYGYTF,TRBJ1-2,NA,TRBV19
CATTDGAGGGDTQYF,TRBJ2-3,NA,TRBV15
CASSFRIGASTDTQYF,TRBJ2-3,NA,TRBV7-9
CASSYGAGRKQYF,TRBJ2-7,few,TRBV6-5
CASSFSGRNTEAFF,TRBJ1-1,few,TRBV7-6
CASSLGQGAGNTIYF,TRBJ1-3,NA,TRBV11-2
CASSSRTTGGREKLFF,TRBJ1-4,NA,TRBV27
CASSERADPGGSYEQYF,TRBJ2-7,few,TRBV6-1
CASSLGLSPNSYNEQFF,TRBJ2-1,NA,TRBV28
CASSFDMSQPQHF,TRBJ1-5,few,TRBV2
CASSLSSGQETQYF,TRBJ2-5,NA,TRBV7-9
CASQRAGRSGNTIYF,TRBJ1-3,NA,TRBV6-1
CASRTLRNRDDTGELFF,TRBJ2-2,NA,TRBV10-1
CASSWAGDLYEQYF,TRBJ2-7,few,TRBV5-1
CATSRDPRRSSYNEQFF,TRBJ2-1,NA,TRBV15
CASSRDRGKRAYGYTF,TRBJ1-2,few,TRBV19
CASSLGLAGGDTQYF,TRBJ2-3,NA,TRBV5-1
CSVLTGSEQYF,TRBJ2-7,NA,TRBV29-1
CASSQEPGRAVTEAFF,TRBJ1-1,NA,TRBV4-1
CASTQVDPWKQYF,TRBJ2-3,once,TRBV25-1
CASSEADMRSTEAFF,TRBJ1-1,NA,TRBV6-1
CASSPHLEGANQPQHF,TRBJ1-5,NA,TRBV7-2
CAWSELGIEAFF,TRBJ1-1,once,TRBV30
CASSPRTGSNTEAFF,TRBJ1-1,few,TRBV5-1
CASRSTVRGRGEQETQYF,TRBJ2-5,few,TRBV7-9
CASQLYEQYF,TRBJ2-7,NA,TRBV10-1
CASSPSPSLSGEYQETQYF,TRBJ2-5,NA,TRBV18
CAWTPRKGGATDTQYF,TRBJ2-3,NA,TRBV30
CASSLVQGAETQYF,TRBJ2-5,NA,TRBV7-6
CASSRARDRGQSQPQHF,TRBJ1-5,NA,TRBV21-1
CASSLPGQGVSYGYPF,TRBJ1-2,NA,TRBV5-6
CASRPEVRGADYEQYF,TRBJ2-7,NA,TRBV7-6
CASSSRTSVTGELFF,TRBJ2-2,NA,TRBV5-1
CASGTGYEQYF,TRBJ2-7,few,TRBV10-2
CSVQGLAAVADTQYF,TRBJ2-3,NA,TRBV29-1
CASTGDNEQFF,TRBJ2-1,NA,TRBV25-1
CASSFTGGLYNEQFF,TRBJ2-1,few,TRBV4-1
CSVEDPDEGYEQYF,TRBJ2-7,NA,TRBV29-1
CASTSKWPQETQYF,TRBJ2-5,NA,TRBV2
CSVRDSFIQPQHF,TRBJ1-5,NA,TRBV29-1
CASSHQGQLNTEAFF,TRBJ1-1,NA,TRBV28
CASSLLGGGDTQYF,TRBJ2-3,once,TRBV11-2